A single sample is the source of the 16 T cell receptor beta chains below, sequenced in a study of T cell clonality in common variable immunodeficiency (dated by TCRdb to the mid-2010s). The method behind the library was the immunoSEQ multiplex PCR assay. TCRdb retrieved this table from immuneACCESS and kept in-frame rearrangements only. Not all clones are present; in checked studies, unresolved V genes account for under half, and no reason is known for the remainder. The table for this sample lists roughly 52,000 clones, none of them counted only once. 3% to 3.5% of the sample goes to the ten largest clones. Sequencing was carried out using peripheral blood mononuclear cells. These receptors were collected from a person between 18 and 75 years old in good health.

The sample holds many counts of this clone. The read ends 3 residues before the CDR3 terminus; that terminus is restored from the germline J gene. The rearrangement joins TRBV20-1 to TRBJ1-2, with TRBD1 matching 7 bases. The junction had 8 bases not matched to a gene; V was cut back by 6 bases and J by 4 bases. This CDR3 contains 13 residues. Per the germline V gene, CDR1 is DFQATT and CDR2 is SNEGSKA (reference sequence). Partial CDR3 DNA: TGCAGTGCCGGACAGGCCAGGGCCTATGGC. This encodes CSAGQARAYG. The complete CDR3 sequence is CSAGQARAYGYTF.

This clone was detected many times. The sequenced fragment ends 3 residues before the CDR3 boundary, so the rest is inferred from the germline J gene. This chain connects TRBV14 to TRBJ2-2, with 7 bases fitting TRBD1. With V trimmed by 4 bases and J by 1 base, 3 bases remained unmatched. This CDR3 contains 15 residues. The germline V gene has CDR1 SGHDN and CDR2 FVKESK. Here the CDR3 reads CASSPTGRNTGELFF. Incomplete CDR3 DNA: TGTGCCAGCAGCCCGACAGGGAGGAACACCGGGGAG.

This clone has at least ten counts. This CDR3 is CASSPGQGANSPLHF. The CDR3 bases that were read are TGCGCCAGCAGCCCGGGACAGGGGGCGAATTCACCC. V usage is TRBV5-1 and J usage is TRBJ1-6, with 12 bases lining up with TRBD1. The sequence runs out 3 residues before the end of the CDR3; the remainder is reconstructed from the germline J gene. V shed 4 bases, J shed 7 bases, and the junction held 3 bases outside the gene matches. CDR3 length: 15 amino acids. Per germline, CDR1 SGHRS and CDR2 YFSETQ.

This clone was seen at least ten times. The CDR3: CASSSKGRGMSEQYF. The DNA read from the CDR3 is TGTGCCAGCAGTTCAAAGGGCAGGGGTATGTCCGAG. The chain combines TRBV5-4 with TRBJ2-7; TRBD1 might be the D (6 bases). Read sequence stops 3 residues before the CDR3 end, and the germline J gene provides the missing end. This CDR3 has 15 amino acids. Germline CDR1 SGHNT, CDR2 YYREEE (reference sequence). V shed 5 bases and J shed 6 bases, with 21 bases lying between them. The whole variable domain, remainder taken from reference TRBV5-4 and TRBJ2-7, is ETGVTQSPTHLIKTRGQQVTLRCSSQSGHNTVSWYQQALGQGPQFIFQYYREEENGRGNFPPRFSGLQFPNYSSELNVNALELDDSALYLCASSSKGRGMSEQYFGPGTRLTVT.

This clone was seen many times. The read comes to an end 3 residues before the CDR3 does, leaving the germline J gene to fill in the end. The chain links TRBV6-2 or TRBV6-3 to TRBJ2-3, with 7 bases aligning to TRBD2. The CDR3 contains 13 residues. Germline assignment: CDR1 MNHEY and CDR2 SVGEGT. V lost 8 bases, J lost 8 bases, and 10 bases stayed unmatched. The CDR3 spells CASALAELGTQYF. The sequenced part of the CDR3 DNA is TGTGCCAGCGCCCTAGCGGAGTTGGGTACG.

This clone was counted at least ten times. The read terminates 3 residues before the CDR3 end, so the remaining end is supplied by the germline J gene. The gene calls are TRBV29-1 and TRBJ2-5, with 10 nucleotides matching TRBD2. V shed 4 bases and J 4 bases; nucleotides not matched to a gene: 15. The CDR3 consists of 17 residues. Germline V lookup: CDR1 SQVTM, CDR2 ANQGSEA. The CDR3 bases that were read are TGCAGCGTTGGAGGGGCTAGCGGGAGTCCCAGGGGAGAGACC. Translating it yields CSVGGASGSPRGET. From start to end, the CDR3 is CSVGGASGSPRGETQYF.

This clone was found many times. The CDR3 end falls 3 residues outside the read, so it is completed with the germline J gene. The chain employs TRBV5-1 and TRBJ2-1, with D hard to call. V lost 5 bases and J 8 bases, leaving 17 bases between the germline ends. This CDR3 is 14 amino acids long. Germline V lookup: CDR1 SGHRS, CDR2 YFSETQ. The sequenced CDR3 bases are TGCGCCAGCAGTTGGGCCGAAGCTTTATATGAG. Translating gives CASSWAEALYE. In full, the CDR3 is CASSWAEALYEQFF.

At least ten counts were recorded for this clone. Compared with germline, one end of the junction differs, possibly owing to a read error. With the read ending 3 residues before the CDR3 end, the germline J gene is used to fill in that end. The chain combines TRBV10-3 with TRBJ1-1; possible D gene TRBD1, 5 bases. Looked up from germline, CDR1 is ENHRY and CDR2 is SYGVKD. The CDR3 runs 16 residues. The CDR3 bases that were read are TGTGCCATCAGTGAGTCGACCGGGACTTATAACACTGAG. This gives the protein CAISESTGTYNTE. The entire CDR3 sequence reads CAISESTGTYNTEAFF.

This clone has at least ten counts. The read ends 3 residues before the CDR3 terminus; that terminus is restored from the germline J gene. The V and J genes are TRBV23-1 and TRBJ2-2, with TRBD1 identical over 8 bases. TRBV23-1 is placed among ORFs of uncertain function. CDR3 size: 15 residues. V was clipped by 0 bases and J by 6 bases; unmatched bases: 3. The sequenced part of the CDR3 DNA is TGCGCCAGCAGTCAATCGTACAGGGGGTCCGGGGAG. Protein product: CASSQSYRGSGE. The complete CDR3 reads CASSQSYRGSGELFF.

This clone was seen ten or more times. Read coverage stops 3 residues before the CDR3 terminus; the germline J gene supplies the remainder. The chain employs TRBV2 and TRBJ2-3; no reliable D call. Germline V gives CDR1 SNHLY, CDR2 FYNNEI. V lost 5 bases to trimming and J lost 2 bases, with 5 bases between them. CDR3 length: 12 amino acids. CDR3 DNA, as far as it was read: TGTGCCAGCAGTCAGGACACAGATACG. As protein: CASSQDTDT. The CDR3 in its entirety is CASSQDTDTQYF.

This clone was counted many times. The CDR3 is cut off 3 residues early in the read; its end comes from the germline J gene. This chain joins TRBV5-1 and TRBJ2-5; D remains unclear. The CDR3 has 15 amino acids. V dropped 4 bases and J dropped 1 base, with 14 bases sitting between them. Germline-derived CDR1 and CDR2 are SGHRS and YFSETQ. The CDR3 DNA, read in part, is TGCGCCAGCAGCCTTCAGGAGCCAGGCCAAGAGACC. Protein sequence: CASSLQEPGQET. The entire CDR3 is CASSLQEPGQETQYF.

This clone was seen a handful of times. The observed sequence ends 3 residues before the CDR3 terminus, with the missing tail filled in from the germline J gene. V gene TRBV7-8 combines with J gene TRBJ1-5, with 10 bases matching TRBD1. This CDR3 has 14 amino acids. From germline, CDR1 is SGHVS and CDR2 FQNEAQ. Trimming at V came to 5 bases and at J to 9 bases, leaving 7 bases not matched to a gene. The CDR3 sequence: CASSRDRGPWPQHF. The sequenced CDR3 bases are TGTGCCAGCAGCCGGGACAGGGGTCCATGGCCC.

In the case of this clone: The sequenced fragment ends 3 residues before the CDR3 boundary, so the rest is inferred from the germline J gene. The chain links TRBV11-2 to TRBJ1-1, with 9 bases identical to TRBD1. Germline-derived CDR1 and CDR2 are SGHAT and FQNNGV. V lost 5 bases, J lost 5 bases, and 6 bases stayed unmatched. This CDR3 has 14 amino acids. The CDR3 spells CASSTGGLGTEAFF. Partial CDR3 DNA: TGTGCCAGCAGCACAGGGGGCTTGGGGACTGAA. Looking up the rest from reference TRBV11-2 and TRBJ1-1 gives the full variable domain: EAGVAQSPRYKIIEKRQSVAFWCNPISGHATLYWYQQILGQGPKLLIQFQNNGVVDDSQLPKDRFSAERLKGVDSTLKIQPAKLEDSAVYLCASSTGGLGTEAFFGQGTRLTVV.

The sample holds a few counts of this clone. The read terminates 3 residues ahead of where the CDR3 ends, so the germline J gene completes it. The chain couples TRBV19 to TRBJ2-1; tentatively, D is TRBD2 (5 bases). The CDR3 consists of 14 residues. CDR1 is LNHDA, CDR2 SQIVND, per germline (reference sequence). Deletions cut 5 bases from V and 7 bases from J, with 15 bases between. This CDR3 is CASSGVAHSNEQFF. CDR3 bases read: TGTGCCAGTAGTGGGGTAGCGCACTCGAATGAG. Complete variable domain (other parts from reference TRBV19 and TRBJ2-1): DGGITQSPKYLFRKEGQNVTLSCEQNLNHDAMYWYRQDPGQGLRLIYYSQIVNDFQKGDIAEGYSVSREKKESFPLTVTSAQKNPTAFYLCASSGVAHSNEQFFGPGTRLTVL.

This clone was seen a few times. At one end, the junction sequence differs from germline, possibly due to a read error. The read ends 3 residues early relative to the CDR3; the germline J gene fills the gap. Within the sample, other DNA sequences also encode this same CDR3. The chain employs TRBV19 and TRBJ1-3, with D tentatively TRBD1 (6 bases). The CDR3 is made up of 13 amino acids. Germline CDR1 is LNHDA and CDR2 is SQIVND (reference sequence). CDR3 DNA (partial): TGTGCCAGTGCGCGGGGGCCTGGAAACACG. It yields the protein CASARGPGNT. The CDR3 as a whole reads CASARGPGNTIYF.

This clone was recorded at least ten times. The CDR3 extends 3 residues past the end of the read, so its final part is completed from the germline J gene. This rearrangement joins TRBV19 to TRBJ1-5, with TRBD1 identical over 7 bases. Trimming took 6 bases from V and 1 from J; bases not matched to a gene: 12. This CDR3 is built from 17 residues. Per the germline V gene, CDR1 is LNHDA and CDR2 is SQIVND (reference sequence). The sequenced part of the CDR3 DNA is TGTGCCAGTAGCCCCCGAGCTTCGACAGGGAGCAATCAGCCC. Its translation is CASSPRASTGSNQP. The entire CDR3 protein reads CASSPRASTGSNQPQHF.